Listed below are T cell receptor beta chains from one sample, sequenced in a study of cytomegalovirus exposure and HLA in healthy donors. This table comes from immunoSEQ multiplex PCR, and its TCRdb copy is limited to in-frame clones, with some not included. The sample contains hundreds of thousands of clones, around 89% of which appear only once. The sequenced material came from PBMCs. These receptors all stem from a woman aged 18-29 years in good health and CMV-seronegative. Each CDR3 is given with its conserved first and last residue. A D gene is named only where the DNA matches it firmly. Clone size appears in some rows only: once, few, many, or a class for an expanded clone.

CDR3nt: TGTGCCAGCCCGGCGGCGGGGGGGAAACTCTACGAGCAGTACTTC; CDR3aa: CASPAAGGKLYEQYF; d_gene: TRBD2; abundance: -; j_gene: TRBJ2-7; v_gene: TRBV18
CDR3nt: TGTGCCAGCAGCTTTCTAGCGGGGGGCGACAATGAGCAGTTCTTC; CDR3aa: CASSFLAGGDNEQFF; d_gene: TRBD2; abundance: -; j_gene: TRBJ2-1; v_gene: TRBV7-9
CDR3nt: TGTGCCAGCAGCTTAGACAGGTCCTCCGGTGAAGCTTTCTTT; CDR3aa: CASSLDRSSGEAFF; d_gene: -; abundance: -; j_gene: TRBJ1-1; v_gene: TRBV7-2
CDR3nt: TGTGCCAGCACCTTAGCGGGAGGGGGTACGCAGTATTTT; CDR3aa: CASTLAGGGTQYF; d_gene: TRBD2; abundance: -; j_gene: TRBJ2-3; v_gene: TRBV6-5
CDR3nt: TGTGCCAGCAGCCTAAGGGCCCGTGCGGGAGCCTACAATGAGCAGTTCTTC; CDR3aa: CASSLRARAGAYNEQFF; d_gene: TRBD2; abundance: -; j_gene: TRBJ2-1; v_gene: TRBV9
CDR3nt: TGTGCCAGCTCACCCGGGACAGGGCCCACCGGGGAGCTGTTTTTT; CDR3aa: CASSPGTGPTGELFF; d_gene: TRBD1; abundance: -; j_gene: TRBJ2-2; v_gene: TRBV18
CDR3nt: TGTGCCATTGGCGGCATTAGCAATCAGCCCCAGCATTTT; CDR3aa: CAIGGISNQPQHF; d_gene: -; abundance: once; j_gene: TRBJ1-5; v_gene: TRBV10-3
CDR3nt: TGTGCCAGCAGCCCGGGACAGGCCTTCGATTCAAACATTCAGTACTTC; CDR3aa: CASSPGQAFDSNIQYF; d_gene: TRBD1; abundance: once; j_gene: TRBJ2-4; v_gene: TRBV5-5
CDR3nt: TGTGCCAGCAGCTTGCCCTGGACAGGGAGCAAAAACATTCAGTACTTC; CDR3aa: CASSLPWTGSKNIQYF; d_gene: TRBD1; abundance: -; j_gene: TRBJ2-4; v_gene: TRBV5-6
CDR3nt: TGTGCCAGCACGACAGGACAGGGGGCAAATTCACCCCTCCACTTT; CDR3aa: CASTTGQGANSPLHF; d_gene: TRBD1; abundance: -; j_gene: TRBJ1-6; v_gene: TRBV2
CDR3nt: TGTGCCAGTAACACAGGGGCATTGAACACCGGGGAGCTGTTTTTT; CDR3aa: CASNTGALNTGELFF; d_gene: TRBD1; abundance: once; j_gene: TRBJ2-2; v_gene: TRBV19
CDR3nt: TGCGCCAGCAGCTTGGATCTTAGCAATCAGCCCCAGCATTTT; CDR3aa: CASSLDLSNQPQHF; d_gene: -; abundance: -; j_gene: TRBJ1-5; v_gene: TRBV5-1
CDR3nt: TGTGCCAGCAGGGACAGGTCAACTAATGAAAAACTGTTTTTT; CDR3aa: CASRDRSTNEKLFF; d_gene: TRBD1; abundance: -; j_gene: TRBJ1-4; v_gene: TRBV2
CDR3nt: TGTGCCAGCAGCCTAGAACAGGGGGCCACGCAGTATTTT; CDR3aa: CASSLEQGATQYF; d_gene: TRBD1; abundance: -; j_gene: TRBJ2-3; v_gene: TRBV7-2
CDR3nt: TGTGCCACCAGCAGAGGATCTAGCGCGAATGAGCAGTTCTTC; CDR3aa: CATSRGSSANEQFF; d_gene: -; abundance: -; j_gene: TRBJ2-1; v_gene: TRBV15
CDR3nt: TGCGCCAGCACCGAGAGCTCTGGGGCCAACGTCCTGACTTTC; CDR3aa: CASTESSGANVLTF; d_gene: -; abundance: -; j_gene: TRBJ2-6; v_gene: TRBV5-1
CDR3nt: TGTGCCAGTACCCGGGGGGTGAGGACTGAAGCTTTCTTT; CDR3aa: CASTRGVRTEAFF; d_gene: -; abundance: -; j_gene: TRBJ1-1; v_gene: TRBV19
CDR3nt: TGCAGCGTCCGAGTGCGGGTTAGCTCTGGAAACACCATATATTTT; CDR3aa: CSVRVRVSSGNTIYF; d_gene: -; abundance: -; j_gene: TRBJ1-3; v_gene: TRBV29-1